A selection of T cell receptor beta chains follows, all from one sample in a study of STAT5B mutations in CD4+ large granular lymphocyte leukemia. Clones were read by immunoSEQ multiplex PCR, and TCRdb kept only the in-frame ones, dropping some. The sample lists 20,000 or so clones, 70% occurring once. Sequenced: CD4+ T cells from blood buffy coats. The receptors were sampled from a human donor in good health. CDR3s include the opening cysteine and the closing phenylalanine or tryptophan. The D gene is left open where the match is weak. Clone size, where shown, is once, few, many, or a class for clones that have expanded.

CDR3 DNA	CDR3 protein	J gene	V gene	D gene	clone size
TGTGCCAGCAGCTTAGACAGGAATTATGGGGCTAATGAAAAACTGTTTTTT	CASSLDRNYGANEKLFF	TRBJ1-4	TRBV7-9	-	-
TGTGCCTGGAGTGGCCGGGACTCAGGGTTCTTC	CAWSGRDSGFF	TRBJ2-1	TRBV30	-	-
TGTGCCAGCAGTTATGCGGGAGGCCGGTACGAGCAGTACTTC	CASSYAGGRYEQYF	TRBJ2-7	TRBV6-5	TRBD2	-
TGTGCCAGTACGGTTCCGGGGAGTGGTACGCAGTATTTT	CASTVPGSGTQYF	TRBJ2-3	TRBV19	-	-
TGTGCCACCTTATGGCAGGGTGGATCACCCCTCCACTTT	CATLWQGGSPLHF	TRBJ1-6	TRBV2	-	few
TGTGCCAGCAGCTCCACAGGGGGCATCAACGAGCAGTACTTC	CASSSTGGINEQYF	TRBJ2-7	TRBV7-3	TRBD1	few
TGTGCCAGCAGTTCGTCGGACAGGGTGCGAGAGACCCAGTACTTC	CASSSSDRVRETQYF	TRBJ2-5	TRBV28	TRBD1	once
TGTGCCAGCAGTCGTATTGTATTGAATGAGCAGTTCTTC	CASSRIVLNEQFF	TRBJ2-1	TRBV5-6	-	-
TGTGCTAGCAGTCCCATCGGGGGGTACGGGGAGCTGTTTTTT	CASSPIGGYGELFF	TRBJ2-2	TRBV7-7	TRBD2	once
TGTGCCAGCAGCCATCCCCCGGTCTACGAGCAGTACTTC	CASSHPPVYEQYF	TRBJ2-7	TRBV11-2	-	-
TGTGCCAGCAGGGGACAGATAAACGAGCAGTACTTC	CASRGQINEQYF	TRBJ2-7	TRBV27	TRBD1	-
TGTGCCAGCAGCCAAGAGGGGATAGGCAATGAGCAGTTCTTC	CASSQEGIGNEQFF	TRBJ2-1	TRBV4-2	-	few
TGTGCCAGCAGCGGCAGGACAGGGGGAAATCAGCCCCAGCATTTT	CASSGRTGGNQPQHF	TRBJ1-5	TRBV6-1	TRBD1	-
TGTGCCAGCAGCTTAGGAGGCAGACGGGAGACCCAGTACTTC	CASSLGGRRETQYF	TRBJ2-5	TRBV7-9	-	few
TGTGCCATCAGTGGGCGGGTAAACCACGAGCAGTACTTC	CAISGRVNHEQYF	TRBJ2-7	TRBV10-3	-	-
TGTGCCAGTAGCCTCCAGGGGGGAGAAAAACTGTTTTTT	CASSLQGGEKLFF	TRBJ1-4	TRBV19	TRBD1	few
TGCGCCAGCTCCCTCGGAGGTTCTGGGGGCAATGAGCAGTTCTTC	CASSLGGSGGNEQFF	TRBJ2-1	TRBV5-1	-	-
TGTGCCAGCAGCAAGCTAGCGGGAGGGGGGAATGAGCAGTTCTTC	CASSKLAGGGNEQFF	TRBJ2-1	TRBV7-9	TRBD2	few
TGTGCCACCAGCACAGGGGGAACTGGAAACACCATATATTTT	CATSTGGTGNTIYF	TRBJ1-3	TRBV15	TRBD1	-
TGTGCCAGCAGCTTTTGGGGTAGCGGGGTCGTAGGAGAGACCCAGTACTTC	CASSFWGSGVVGETQYF	TRBJ2-5	TRBV5-4	TRBD2	-
TGTGCCAGCTCACCTAGCGGGAGAAGCGATGAGCAGTTCTTC	CASSPSGRSDEQFF	TRBJ2-1	TRBV18	TRBD2	-
TGTGCCATCAGTGAGTCAGGTGGCGGAACAGATACGCAGTATTTT	CAISESGGGTDTQYF	TRBJ2-3	TRBV10-3	-	-
TGTGCCAGCACCAAGGGGAGGGAGGTAGGGCAGTACTTC	CASTKGREVGQYF	TRBJ2-7	TRBV11-3	TRBD2	-
TGTGCCAGTAGTCCAGGGAACACTGAAGCTTTCTTT	CASSPGNTEAFF	TRBJ1-1	TRBV19	-	-
TGTGCCAGCAGTGGCTATGGAGGGTGGGACGAGCAGTACTTC	CASSGYGGWDEQYF	TRBJ2-7	TRBV11-2	-	once